Listed below are T cell receptor beta chains from one sample, sequenced in a study of T cell changes during pregnancy in multiple sclerosis. Profiled with immunoSEQ multiplex PCR; TCRdb holds only in-frame clones, not every one. The data show 50,000 to 70,000 clones, about nine tenths seen once. The sequenced sample was peripheral blood, obtained in the second trimester of pregnancy. These receptors all stem from a female donor with multiple sclerosis, enrolled in a pregnancy study. Both conserved end residues are part of each CDR3. The order of the fields is CDR3 length, V gene, clone size, D gene, J gene, CDR3 DNA, CDR3 protein. D genes are given only for firm matches. Where a row states a size, it is once, few, many or the class of an expanded clone; other rows omit it.

len: 12
v_gene: TRBV4-2
abundance: -
d_gene: -
j_gene: TRBJ2-7
CDR3nt: TGTGCCAGCAGCCAAGGCGAGCGGAAGCAGTACTTC
CDR3aa: CASSQGERKQYF

len: 15
v_gene: TRBV27
abundance: -
d_gene: TRBD2
j_gene: TRBJ2-1
CDR3nt: TGTGCCAGCAGTTACCTAGCGGGAGCCTACAATGAGCAGTTCTTC
CDR3aa: CASSYLAGAYNEQFF

len: 17
v_gene: TRBV28
abundance: once
d_gene: -
j_gene: TRBJ2-7
CDR3nt: TGTGCCAGCAGTTCCCCTACAGGAGCCCAGGGAACATACGAGCAGTACTTC
CDR3aa: CASSSPTGAQGTYEQYF

len: 17
v_gene: TRBV6-4
abundance: -
d_gene: TRBD2
j_gene: TRBJ2-6
CDR3nt: TGTGCCAGCAGTGAGGGGACTAGCGGCTCTGGGGCCAACGTCCTGACTTTC
CDR3aa: CASSEGTSGSGANVLTF

len: 17
v_gene: TRBV28
abundance: -
d_gene: TRBD2
j_gene: TRBJ2-3
CDR3nt: TGTGCCAGCAGTTCCGTGTACGGGAGGGCAGGTACAGATACGCAGTATTTT
CDR3aa: CASSSVYGRAGTDTQYF

len: 12
v_gene: TRBV5-1
abundance: -
d_gene: TRBD1
j_gene: TRBJ1-1
CDR3nt: TGCGCCAGTAGGACAGGGGCCACTGAAGCTTTCTTT
CDR3aa: CASRTGATEAFF

len: 17
v_gene: TRBV5-1
abundance: -
d_gene: TRBD2
j_gene: TRBJ2-5
CDR3nt: TGCGCCAGCAGCTTGGGACTAGCGGGCCAACGAGGGGAGACCCAGTACTTC
CDR3aa: CASSLGLAGQRGETQYF

len: 14
v_gene: TRBV2
abundance: -
d_gene: -
j_gene: TRBJ1-3
CDR3nt: TGTGCCAGCAGCCCCGATGCGGGGGGAAACACCATATATTTT
CDR3aa: CASSPDAGGNTIYF

len: 16
v_gene: TRBV5-1
abundance: -
d_gene: TRBD2
j_gene: TRBJ2-3
CDR3nt: TGCGCCAGCAGCTTCCCCCTGGCGGGAGGTACAGATACGCAGTATTTT
CDR3aa: CASSFPLAGGTDTQYF

len: 16
v_gene: TRBV6-4
abundance: -
d_gene: TRBD2
j_gene: TRBJ2-5
CDR3nt: TGTGCCAGCAGTTCGACTAGCGGGGGGGGGCAAGAGACCCAGTACTTC
CDR3aa: CASSSTSGGGQETQYF

len: 14
v_gene: TRBV12-5
abundance: -
d_gene: -
j_gene: TRBJ2-5
CDR3nt: TGTGCTAGTGGTTTTGTACCAGGAACAGAGACCCAGTACTTC
CDR3aa: CASGFVPGTETQYF

len: 15
v_gene: TRBV18
abundance: -
d_gene: -
j_gene: TRBJ1-4
CDR3nt: TGTGCCAGCTCACCACATCACGCCTCAGGGGAAAAACTGTTTTTT
CDR3aa: CASSPHHASGEKLFF

len: 13
v_gene: TRBV7-9
abundance: once
d_gene: -
j_gene: TRBJ1-4
CDR3nt: TGTGCCAGCAGCCGGGACACGGGGGAAAAACTGTTTTTT
CDR3aa: CASSRDTGEKLFF

len: 15
v_gene: TRBV7-6
abundance: -
d_gene: TRBD1
j_gene: TRBJ2-5
CDR3nt: TGTGCCAGCAGCTTAGACAGGGGGTCGTTGGAGACCCAGTACTTC
CDR3aa: CASSLDRGSLETQYF

len: 14
v_gene: TRBV6-5
abundance: -
d_gene: TRBD1
j_gene: TRBJ2-1
CDR3nt: TGTGCCAGCAGTCGACAGGGGGCCGAGGATGAGCAGTTCTTC
CDR3aa: CASSRQGAEDEQFF

len: 16
v_gene: TRBV27
abundance: -
d_gene: TRBD2
j_gene: TRBJ2-4
CDR3nt: TGTGCCAGCAGTCCTGGGGGAGGGGTGTCCAAAAACATTCAGTACTTC
CDR3aa: CASSPGGGVSKNIQYF